The clone carrying this TCR beta chain was recorded a few times. The antigen is undetermined. The data derive from a study of T cell repertoires in cytomegalovirus infection. Study-level information: HLA-B-restricted CMV epitopes that are well studied, plus recently identified HLA-C-restricted ones, were used by the study. Regarding the study as a whole: Across the ex vivo response, the dominant clonotypes were HLA-C-restricted CMV-specific TCR beta clonotypes.

A single record per CDR3 protein comes from TCRdb applying MiXCR to the reads. This table holds about 830,000 distinct CDR3 sequences, over 25% found once. V lost 7 bases and J 2 bases, leaving 17 bases between the germline ends. This CDR3 is built from 16 residues. The germline V gene has CDR1 LNHDA and CDR2 SQIVND (reference sequence). The chain couples TRBV19 to TRBJ2-2; tentative D call: TRBD1 (5 bases). This receptor was obtained from a human donor in good health (CMV status not recorded). Some clones in this sample may be carry-over from other donors' samples. The sequencing used cultured CD8+ T cells from PBMCs, collected from culture after CMV antigen stimulation. CDR3 coding DNA: TGTGCCAGTATGACAGTCTTGCCGCCAAACACCGGGGAGCTGTTTTTT. It encodes CASMTVLPPNTGELFF.